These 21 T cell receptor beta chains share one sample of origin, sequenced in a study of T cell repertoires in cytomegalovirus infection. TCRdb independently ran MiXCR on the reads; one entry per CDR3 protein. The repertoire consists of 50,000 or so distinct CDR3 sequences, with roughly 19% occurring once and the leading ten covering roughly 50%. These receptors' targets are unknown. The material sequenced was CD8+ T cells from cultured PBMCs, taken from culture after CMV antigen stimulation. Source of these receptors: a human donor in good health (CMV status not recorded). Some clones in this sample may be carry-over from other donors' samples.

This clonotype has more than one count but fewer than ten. The CDR3 is CASSGGQTNTGELFF. The DNA of the CDR3 is TGTGCCAGCAGTGGGGGACAGACGAACACCGGGGAGCTGTTTTTT. This chain connects TRBV12-3 or TRBV12-4 to TRBJ2-2; 7 positions agree with TRBD1. Trimming cost V 5 bases and J 0 bases; bases outside gene matches: 3. The CDR3 is 15 amino acids.

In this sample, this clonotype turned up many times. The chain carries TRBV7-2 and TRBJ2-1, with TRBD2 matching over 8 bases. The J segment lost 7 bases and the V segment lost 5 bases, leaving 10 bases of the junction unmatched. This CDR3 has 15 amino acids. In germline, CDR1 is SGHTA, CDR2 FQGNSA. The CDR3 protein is CASSPRPQRGNEQFF. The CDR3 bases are TGTGCCAGCAGCCCCCGACCCCAGCGGGGGAATGAGCAGTTCTTC.

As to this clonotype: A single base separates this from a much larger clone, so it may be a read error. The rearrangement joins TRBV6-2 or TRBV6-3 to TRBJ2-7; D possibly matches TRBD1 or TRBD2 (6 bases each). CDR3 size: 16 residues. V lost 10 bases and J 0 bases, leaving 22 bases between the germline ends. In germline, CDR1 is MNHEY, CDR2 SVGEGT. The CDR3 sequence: CANSQQGAGSSYEQYF. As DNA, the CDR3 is TGTGCCAACAGCCAACAGGGAGCGGGCAGCTCCTACGAGCAGTACTTC.

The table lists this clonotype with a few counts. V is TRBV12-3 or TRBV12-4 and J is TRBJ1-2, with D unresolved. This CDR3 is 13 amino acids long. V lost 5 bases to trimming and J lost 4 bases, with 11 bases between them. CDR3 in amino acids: CASSPSLGYGYTF. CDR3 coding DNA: TGTGCCAGCAGTCCTAGTTTGGGCTATGGCTACACCTTC.

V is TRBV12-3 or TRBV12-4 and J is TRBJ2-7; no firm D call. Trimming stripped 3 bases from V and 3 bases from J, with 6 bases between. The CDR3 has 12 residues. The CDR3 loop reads CASSLESYEQYF. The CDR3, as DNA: TGTGCCAGCAGTTTGGAGAGCTACGAGCAGTACTTC.

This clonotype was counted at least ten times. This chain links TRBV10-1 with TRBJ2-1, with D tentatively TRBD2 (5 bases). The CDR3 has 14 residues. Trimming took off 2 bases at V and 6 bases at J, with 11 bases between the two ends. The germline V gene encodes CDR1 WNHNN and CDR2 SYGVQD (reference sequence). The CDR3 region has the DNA TGCGCCAGCAGTGAGACTAGTATAGGCAATGAGCAGTTCTTC. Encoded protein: CASSETSIGNEQFF.

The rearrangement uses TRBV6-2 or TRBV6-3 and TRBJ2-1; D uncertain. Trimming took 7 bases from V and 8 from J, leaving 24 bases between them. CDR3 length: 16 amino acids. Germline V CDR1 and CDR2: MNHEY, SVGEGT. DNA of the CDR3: TGTGCCAGCACCCTCGGTGAAACGATCTCTAGGGATGAGCAGTTCTTC. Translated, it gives CASTLGETISRDEQFF.

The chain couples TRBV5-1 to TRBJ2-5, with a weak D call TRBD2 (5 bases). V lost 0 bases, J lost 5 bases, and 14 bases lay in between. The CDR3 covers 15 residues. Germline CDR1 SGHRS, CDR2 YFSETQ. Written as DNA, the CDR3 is TGCGCCAGCAGCTTGGCCCGCCAGCCGGGGGAGACCCAGTACTTC. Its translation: CASSLARQPGETQYF.

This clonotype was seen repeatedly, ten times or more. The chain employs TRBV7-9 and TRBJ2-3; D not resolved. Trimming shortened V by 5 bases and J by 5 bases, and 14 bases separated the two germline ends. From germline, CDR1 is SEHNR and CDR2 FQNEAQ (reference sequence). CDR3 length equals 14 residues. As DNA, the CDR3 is TGTGCCAGCAGCCAAGAGAGTTATCGAGATACGCAGTATTTT. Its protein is CASSQESYRDTQYF.

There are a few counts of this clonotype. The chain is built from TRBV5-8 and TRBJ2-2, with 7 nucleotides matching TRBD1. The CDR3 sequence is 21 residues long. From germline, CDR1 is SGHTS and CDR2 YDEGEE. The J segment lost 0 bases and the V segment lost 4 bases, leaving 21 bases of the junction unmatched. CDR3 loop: CASSATSPGTVYSPNTGELFF. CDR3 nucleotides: TGTGCCAGCAGCGCTACCAGCCCAGGGACAGTATATTCTCCGAACACCGGGGAGCTGTTTTTT.

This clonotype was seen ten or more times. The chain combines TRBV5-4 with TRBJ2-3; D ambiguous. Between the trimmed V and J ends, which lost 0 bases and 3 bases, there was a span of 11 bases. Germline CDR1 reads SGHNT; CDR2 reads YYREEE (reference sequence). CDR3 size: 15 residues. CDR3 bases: TGTGCCAGCAGCTTGGACCAAACCGGGACAGATACGCAGTATTTT. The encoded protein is CASSLDQTGTDTQYF.

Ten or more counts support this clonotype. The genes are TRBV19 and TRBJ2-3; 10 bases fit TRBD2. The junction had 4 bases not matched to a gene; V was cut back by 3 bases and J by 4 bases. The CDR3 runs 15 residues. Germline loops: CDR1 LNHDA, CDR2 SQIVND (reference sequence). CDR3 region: CASSITSGTADTQYF. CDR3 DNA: TGTGCCAGTAGTATCACTAGCGGGACCGCAGATACGCAGTATTTT.

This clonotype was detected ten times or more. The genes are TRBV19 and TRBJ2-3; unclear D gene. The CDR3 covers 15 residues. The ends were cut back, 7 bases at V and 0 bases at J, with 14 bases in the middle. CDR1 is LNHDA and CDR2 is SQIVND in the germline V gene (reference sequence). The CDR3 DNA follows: TGTGCCAGTAATCCAACAGTCTCTAGCACAGATACGCAGTATTTT. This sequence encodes CASNPTVSSTDTQYF.

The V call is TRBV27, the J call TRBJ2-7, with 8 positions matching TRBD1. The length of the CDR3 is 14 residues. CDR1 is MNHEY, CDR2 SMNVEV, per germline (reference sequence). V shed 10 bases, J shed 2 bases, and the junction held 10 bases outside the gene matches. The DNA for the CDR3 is TGTGCCAACAGGCCGGGACAGGTGGCCTACGAGCAGTACTTC. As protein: CANRPGQVAYEQYF.

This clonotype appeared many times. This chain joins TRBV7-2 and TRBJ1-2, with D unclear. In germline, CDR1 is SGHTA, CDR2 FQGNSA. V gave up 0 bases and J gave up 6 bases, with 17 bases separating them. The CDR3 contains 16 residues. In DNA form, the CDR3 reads TGTGCCAGCAGCTTAGCGGGTTCCCGTTCAGGCGATGGCTACACCTTC. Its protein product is CASSLAGSRSGDGYTF.

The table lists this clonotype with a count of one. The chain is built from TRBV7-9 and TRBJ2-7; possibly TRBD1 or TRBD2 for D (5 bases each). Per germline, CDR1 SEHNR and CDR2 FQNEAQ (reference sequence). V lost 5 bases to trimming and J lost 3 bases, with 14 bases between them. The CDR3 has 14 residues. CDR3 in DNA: TGTGCCAGCAGCAACGCCCGGGACGTCTACGAGCAGTACTTC. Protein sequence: CASSNARDVYEQYF.

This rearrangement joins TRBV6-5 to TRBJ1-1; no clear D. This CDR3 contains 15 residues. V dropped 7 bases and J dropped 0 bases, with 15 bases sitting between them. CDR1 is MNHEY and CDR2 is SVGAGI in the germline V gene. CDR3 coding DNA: TGTGCCAGCACCAACGGCAGATCTCTGAACACTGAAGCTTTCTTT. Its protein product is CASTNGRSLNTEAFF.

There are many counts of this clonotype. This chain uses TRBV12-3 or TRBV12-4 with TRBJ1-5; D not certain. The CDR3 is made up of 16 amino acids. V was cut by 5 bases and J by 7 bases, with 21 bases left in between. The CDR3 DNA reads TGTGCCAGCAGTCCCCAGCCAGGCAAAGGGATCCAGCCCCAGCATTTT. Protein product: CASSPQPGKGIQPQHF.

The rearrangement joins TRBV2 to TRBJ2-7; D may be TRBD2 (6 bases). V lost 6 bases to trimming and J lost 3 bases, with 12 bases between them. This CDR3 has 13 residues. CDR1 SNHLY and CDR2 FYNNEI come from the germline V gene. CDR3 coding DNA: TGTGCCAGCAGAGGAGGGGAGGACTACGAGCAGTACTTC. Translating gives CASRGGEDYEQYF.

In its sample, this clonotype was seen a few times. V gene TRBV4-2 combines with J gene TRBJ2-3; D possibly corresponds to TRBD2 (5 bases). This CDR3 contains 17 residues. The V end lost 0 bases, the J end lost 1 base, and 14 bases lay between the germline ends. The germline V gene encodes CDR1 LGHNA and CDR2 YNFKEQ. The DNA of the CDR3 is TGTGCCAGCAGCCAAGATCTCTCCTCGAGGGGCACAGATACGCAGTATTTT. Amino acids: CASSQDLSSRGTDTQYF.

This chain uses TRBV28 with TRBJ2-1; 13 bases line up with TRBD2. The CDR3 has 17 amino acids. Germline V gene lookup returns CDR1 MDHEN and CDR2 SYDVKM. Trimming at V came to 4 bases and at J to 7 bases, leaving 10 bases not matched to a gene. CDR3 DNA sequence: TGTGCCAGCAGTTCCCTTGAACTAGCGGGGGGGAGGAATGAGCAGTTCTTC. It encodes CASSSLELAGGRNEQFF.